The sequence of this TCR beta chain was determined in a study of T cell changes during pregnancy in multiple sclerosis. The V end was cut by 2 bases, the J end by 1 base, with 12 bases between. Germline CDR1 reads SQVTM; CDR2 reads ANQGSEA. This CDR3 comprises 14 residues. Some clones are missing from TCRdb's copy, which holds only in-frame ones; the method was immunoSEQ multiplex PCR. The table shows 20,000 to 30,000 clones, with around nine tenths occurring only once. The chain employs TRBV29-1 and TRBJ2-7; D gene uncertain. This specimen was CD8+ T cells from peripheral blood mononuclear cells, taken in the third trimester of pregnancy. This TCR derives from a female donor in good health, enrolled as a control in a pregnancy study. DNA for the CDR3: TGCAGCGTTGAATCCCTCGACAATTCCTACGAGCAGTACTTC. As protein: CSVESLDNSYEQYF.